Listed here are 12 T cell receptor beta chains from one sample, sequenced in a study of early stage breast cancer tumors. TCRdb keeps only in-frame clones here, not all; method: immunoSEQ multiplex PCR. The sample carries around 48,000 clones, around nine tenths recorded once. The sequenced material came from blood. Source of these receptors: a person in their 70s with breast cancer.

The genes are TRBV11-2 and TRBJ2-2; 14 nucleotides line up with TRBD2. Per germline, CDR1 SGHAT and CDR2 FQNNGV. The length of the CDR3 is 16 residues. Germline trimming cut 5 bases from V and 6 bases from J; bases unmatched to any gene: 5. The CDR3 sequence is CASSTRTSGRPGELFF. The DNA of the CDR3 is TGTGCCAGCAGCACCCGGACTAGCGGGAGGCCCGGGGAGCTGTTTTTT.

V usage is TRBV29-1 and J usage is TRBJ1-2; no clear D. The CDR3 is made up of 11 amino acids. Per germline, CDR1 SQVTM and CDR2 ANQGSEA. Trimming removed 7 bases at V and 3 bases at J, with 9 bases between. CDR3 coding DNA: TGCAGCGAGGGAGGAGACTATGGCTACACCTTC. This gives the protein CSEGGDYGYTF.

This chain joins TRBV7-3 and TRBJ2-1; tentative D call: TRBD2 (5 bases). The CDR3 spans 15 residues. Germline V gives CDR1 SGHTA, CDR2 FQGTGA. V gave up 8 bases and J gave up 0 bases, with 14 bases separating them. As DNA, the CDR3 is TGTGCCAGCCGCGCTAGCTCCTCCTCCTACAATGAGCAGTTCTTC. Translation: CASRASSSSYNEQFF.

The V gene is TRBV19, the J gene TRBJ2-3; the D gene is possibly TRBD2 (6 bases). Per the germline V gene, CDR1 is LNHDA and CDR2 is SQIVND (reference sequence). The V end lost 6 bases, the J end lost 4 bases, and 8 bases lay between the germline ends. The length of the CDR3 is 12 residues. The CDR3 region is CASRDYSDTQYF. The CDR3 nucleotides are TGTGCCAGTAGGGACTATTCAGATACGCAGTATTTT. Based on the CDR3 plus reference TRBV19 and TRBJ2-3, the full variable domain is DGGITQSPKYLFRKEGQNVTLSCEQNLNHDAMYWYRQDPGQGLRLIYYSQIVNDFQKGDIAEGYSVSREKKESFPLTVTSAQKNPTAFYLCASRDYSDTQYFGPGTRLTVL.

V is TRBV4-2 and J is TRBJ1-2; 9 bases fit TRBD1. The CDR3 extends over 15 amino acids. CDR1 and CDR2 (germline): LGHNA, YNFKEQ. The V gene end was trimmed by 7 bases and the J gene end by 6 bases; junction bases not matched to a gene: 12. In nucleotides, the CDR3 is TGTGCCAGCAACCATCCCACAGGGGGCTTGGATGGCTACACCTTC. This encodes CASNHPTGGLDGYTF.

Here the CDR3 DNA reads TGTGCCAGCAGCCGAGGTCCGAACACTGAAGCTTTCTTT. Translating gives CASSRGPNTEAFF. The chain uses TRBV7-9 and TRBJ1-1; D uncertain. This CDR3 contains 13 residues. The V and J ends lost 5 bases and 1 base respectively, with 8 bases between them. The germline gives CDR1 SEHNR, CDR2 FQNEAQ (reference sequence). Using reference TRBV7-9 and TRBJ1-1 for the parts outside the CDR3, the full variable domain is DTGVSQNPRHKITKRGQNVTFRCDPISEHNRLYWYRQTLGQGPEFLTYFQNEAQLEKSRLLSDRFSAERPKGSFSTLEIQRTEQGDSAMYLCASSRGPNTEAFFGQGTRLTVV.

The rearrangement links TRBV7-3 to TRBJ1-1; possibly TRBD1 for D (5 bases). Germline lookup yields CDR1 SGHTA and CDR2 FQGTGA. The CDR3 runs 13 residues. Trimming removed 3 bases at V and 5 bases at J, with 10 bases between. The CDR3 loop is CASSFGGITEAFF. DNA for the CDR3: TGTGCCAGCAGCTTTGGGGGGATAACTGAAGCTTTCTTT.

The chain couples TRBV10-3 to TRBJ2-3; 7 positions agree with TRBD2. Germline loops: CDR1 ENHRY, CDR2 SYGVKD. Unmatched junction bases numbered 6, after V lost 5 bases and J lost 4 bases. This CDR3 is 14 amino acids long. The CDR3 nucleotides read TGTGCCATCAGTTCGGCGGGAGATTCAGATACGCAGTATTTT. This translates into CAISSAGDSDTQYF.

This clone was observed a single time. The CDR3 sequence: CASSLAGTGDSGELFF. The CDR3 DNA sequence: TGTGCCAGCAGCTTGGCCGGGACAGGGGATAGCGGGGAGCTGTTTTTT. The chain carries TRBV9 and TRBJ2-2, with 10 positions matching TRBD1. CDR3 size: 16 residues. Germline V CDR1 and CDR2: SGDLS, YYNGEE. V shed 4 bases, J shed 7 bases, and the junction held 10 bases outside the gene matches.

CDR3 amino acids: CASSPDRTTDTQYF. The CDR3 nucleotides are TGTGCCAGCAGTCCGGACAGGACCACAGATACGCAGTATTTT. The rearrangement links TRBV2 to TRBJ2-3; 7 positions agree with TRBD1. Germline V lookup: CDR1 SNHLY, CDR2 FYNNEI. J gave up 2 bases and V 5 bases, and 4 bases lay outside the gene matches. The CDR3 has 14 residues.

The CDR3 here is CAWSVLAGGFDEQFF. In DNA form, the CDR3 reads TGTGCCTGGAGTGTACTGGCGGGAGGGTTCGATGAGCAGTTCTTC. This sequence joins TRBV30 and TRBJ2-1; 9 bases agree with TRBD2. Unmatched junction bases numbered 8, after V lost 0 bases and J lost 8 bases. The CDR3 loop spans 15 amino acids. Germline values: CDR1 GTSNPN, CDR2 SVGIG (reference sequence).

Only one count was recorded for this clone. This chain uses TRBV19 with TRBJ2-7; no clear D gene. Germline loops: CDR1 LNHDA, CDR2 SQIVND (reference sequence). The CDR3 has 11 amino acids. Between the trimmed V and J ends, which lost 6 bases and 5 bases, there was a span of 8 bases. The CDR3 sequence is CASRSVDEQYF. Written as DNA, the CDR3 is TGTGCCAGTAGATCAGTCGACGAGCAGTACTTC. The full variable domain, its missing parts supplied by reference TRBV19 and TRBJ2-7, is DGGITQSPKYLFRKEGQNVTLSCEQNLNHDAMYWYRQDPGQGLRLIYYSQIVNDFQKGDIAEGYSVSREKKESFPLTVTSAQKNPTAFYLCASRSVDEQYFGPGTRLTVT.